This TCR beta chain derives from a study of early T cells in non-severe SARS-CoV-2 infection. Germline V CDR1 and CDR2: SNHLY, FYNNEI. The CDR3 is made up of 17 amino acids. The V gene end was trimmed by 6 bases and the J gene end by 5 bases; junction bases not matched to a gene: 15. Individual cDNA molecules were tagged with unique molecular identifiers, the study reported. TCRdb processed the 5' RACE reads anew with MiXCR; each CDR3 protein has one entry. Among approximately 69,000 distinct CDR3 sequences listed, 12% were seen once. The source is an adult who was a healthcare worker with PCR-confirmed SARS-CoV-2 infection or an uninfected control (not recorded which). The chain employs TRBV2 and TRBJ1-4; 7 bases are a match to TRBD1. The sample was whole blood. The CDR3 DNA reads TGTGCCAGCAGCGACAGGGTTCTACATCATACGAATGAAAAACTGTTTTTT. Translated: CASSDRVLHHTNEKLFF.